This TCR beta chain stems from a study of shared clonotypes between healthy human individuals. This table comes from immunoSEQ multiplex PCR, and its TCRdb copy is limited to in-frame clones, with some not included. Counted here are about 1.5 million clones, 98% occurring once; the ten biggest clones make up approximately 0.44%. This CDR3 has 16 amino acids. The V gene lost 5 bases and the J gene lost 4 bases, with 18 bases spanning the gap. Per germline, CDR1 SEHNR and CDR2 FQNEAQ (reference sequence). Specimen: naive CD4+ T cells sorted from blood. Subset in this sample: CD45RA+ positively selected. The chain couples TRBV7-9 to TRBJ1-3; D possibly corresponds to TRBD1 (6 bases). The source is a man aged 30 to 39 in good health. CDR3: CASSPFGGASGNTIYF. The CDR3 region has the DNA TGTGCCAGCAGCCCTTTTGGGGGGGCATCGGGAAACACCATATATTTT.